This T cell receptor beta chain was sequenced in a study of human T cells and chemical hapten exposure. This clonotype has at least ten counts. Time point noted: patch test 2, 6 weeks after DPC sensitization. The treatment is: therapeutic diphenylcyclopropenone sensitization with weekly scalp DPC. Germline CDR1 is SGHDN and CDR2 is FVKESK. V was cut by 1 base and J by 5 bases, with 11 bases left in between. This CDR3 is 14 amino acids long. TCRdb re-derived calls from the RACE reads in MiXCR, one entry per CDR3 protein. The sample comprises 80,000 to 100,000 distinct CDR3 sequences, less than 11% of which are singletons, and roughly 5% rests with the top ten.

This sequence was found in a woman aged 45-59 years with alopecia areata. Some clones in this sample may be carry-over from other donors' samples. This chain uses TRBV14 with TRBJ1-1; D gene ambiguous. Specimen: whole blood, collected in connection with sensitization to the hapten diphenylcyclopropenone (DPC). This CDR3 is CASSQGPFGTEAFF. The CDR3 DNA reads TGTGCCAGCAGCCAAGGGCCCTTCGGGACTGAAGCTTTCTTT. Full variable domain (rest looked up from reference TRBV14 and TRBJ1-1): EAGVTQFPSHSVIEKGQTVTLRCDPISGHDNLYWYRRVMGKEIKFLLHFVKESKQDESGMPNNRFLAERTGGTYSTLKVQPAELEDSGVYFCASSQGPFGTEAFFGQGTRLTVV.